Here is one TCR beta chain with its context. No cognate antigen has been identified for it. It has no much larger one-base neighbor in the sample; base qualities were not kept. The sample belongs to a study of T cell responses to AZD1222 COVID-19 vaccine (dated by TCRdb to about 2021). Study-wide context: A total of about 240 trial participants underwent TCR sequencing, of whom 200 to 220 received two doses of AZD1222 and approximately 25 received two doses of the MenACWY control vaccine. Enrollment into the trials was organized by age into subgroups of 18-55, 56-69 and 70-plus years, and those subgroups contained roughly 150, 30 and 60 TCR-sequenced participants, respectively.

The CDR1 and CDR2 encoded by the germline V gene are LGHNA and YNFKEQ. The CDR3 goes from the cysteine to the phenylalanine over 16 residues. The kept DNA is CDR3 alone, 48 bases in frame from the first base. Trimming costs V 2 bases and J 0 bases, and their ends lie 11 bases apart. What the time point label conveys for this sample: about 28 days (+/-7) after the second vaccine dose. Because spike-specific TCR depth and breadth did not differ between the two schedules, AZD1222 recipients who got a second dose at roughly 4 weeks were pooled with those who got a second dose at roughly 12 weeks. Vaccinee samples were obtained from the UK trials COV001 and COV002, which included a single-blind randomized controlled phase 2/3 trial of AZD1222 (ChAdOx1 nCoV-19) in healthy adults. For TCRbeta chain sequencing, PBMC samples from trial participants were taken at day 0 and at day 28 after the second dose.

The CDR3 regions of human TCRbeta chains were subjected to immunosequencing. In the paper's pipeline: TCRs in the repertoires were matched against a reference library of SARS-CoV-2-specific TCRs that had been generated with the MIRA antigen-specificity platform. Breadth meant the fraction of unique TCRs that were SARS-CoV-2-associated, whereas depth meant the fraction of total T cells that were SARS-CoV-2-associated. Using the MIRA data, every spike-specific TCR was mapped to the spike region that the TCR reacted to and assigned to either a CD4 or a CD8 class. Log10-transformed breadth and depth values were compared by one-way ANOVA with Sidak's multiple comparisons tests. TCRdb retrieved this table from immuneACCESS and kept in-frame rearrangements only. Not all clones are present; in checked studies, unresolved V genes account for under half, and no reason is known for the remainder. V, J and clone size are those of that table, while D and trimming were read from the DNA. Counted in this sample were more than 95,000 clones; approximately 90% of them appeared once. The ten top clones hold 3.5% of the sample.

Overall results and qualifications from the work: Nearly half of unique spike-specific TCRs reportedly recognized epitopes outside regions mutated in the B.1.351 and B.1.1.7 variants. Spike-specific TCR breadth and depth rose significantly after two AZD1222 doses compared with day 0 and with MenACWY recipients. Conclusions about previously exposed vaccinees were limited because only six AZD1222 recipients were SARS-CoV-2 seropositive at baseline. Because no day 14 peak-response samples were available, repertoires were characterized only after the peak T cell response. Participants were mostly white British and included more females than males, and it was suggested by the authors that clonal diversity may have been underestimated. The 56-69-year group was small, and its depth increase did not reach significance, likely because of low power. CD4 TCRs associated with the vaccine covered the entire spike protein, and the dominant responses were in regions 160-218 and 743-854.

The V and J segments used are TRBV4-2 and TRBJ1-3; tentative D gene TRBD1, with 5 bases matching. The source of this sequence is an adult who received the AZD1222 COVID-19 vaccine. The sequenced sample was peripheral blood, obtained 28 days after the second AZD1222 dose. The nucleotide sequence reads as follows: TGTGCCAGCAGCCAAATGGGACGGGGCTCTGGAAACACCATATATTTT. Translated, this gives CASSQMGRGSGNTIYF.